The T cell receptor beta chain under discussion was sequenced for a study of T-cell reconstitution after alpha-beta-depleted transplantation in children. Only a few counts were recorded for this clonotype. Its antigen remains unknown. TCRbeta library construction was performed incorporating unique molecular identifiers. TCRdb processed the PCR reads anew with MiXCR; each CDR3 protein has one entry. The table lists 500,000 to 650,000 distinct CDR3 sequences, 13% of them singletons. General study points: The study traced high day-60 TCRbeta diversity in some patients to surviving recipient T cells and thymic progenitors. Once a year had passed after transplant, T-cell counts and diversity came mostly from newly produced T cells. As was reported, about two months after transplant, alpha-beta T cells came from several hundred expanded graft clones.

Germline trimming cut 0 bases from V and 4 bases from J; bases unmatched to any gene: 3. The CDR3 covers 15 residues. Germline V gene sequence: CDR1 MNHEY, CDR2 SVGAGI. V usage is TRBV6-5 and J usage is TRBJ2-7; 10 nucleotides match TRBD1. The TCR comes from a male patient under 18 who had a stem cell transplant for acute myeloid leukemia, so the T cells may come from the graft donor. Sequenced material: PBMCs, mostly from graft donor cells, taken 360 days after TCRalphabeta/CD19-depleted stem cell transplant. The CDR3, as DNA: TGTGCCAGCAGTTACTCCCCGGGACAGGGGTACGAGCAGTACTTC. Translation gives CASSYSPGQGYEQYF.